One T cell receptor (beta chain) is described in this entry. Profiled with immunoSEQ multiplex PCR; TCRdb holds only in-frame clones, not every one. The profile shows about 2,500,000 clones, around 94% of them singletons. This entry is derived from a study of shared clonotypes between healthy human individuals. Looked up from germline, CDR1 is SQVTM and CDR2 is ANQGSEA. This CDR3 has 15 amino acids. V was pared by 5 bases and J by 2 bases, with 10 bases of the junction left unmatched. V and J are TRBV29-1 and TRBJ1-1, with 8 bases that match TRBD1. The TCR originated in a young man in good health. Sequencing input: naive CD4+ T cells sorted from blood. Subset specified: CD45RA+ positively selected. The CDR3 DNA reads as TGCAGCGTTCGAGAGACAGGGGTCGGTAACACTGAAGCTTTCTTT. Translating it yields CSVRETGVGNTEAFF.